The T cell receptor beta chain described here comes from a study of blood T cells in healthy people across ages. General observations from the study: When set beside aged donors, long-lived donors presented more naive CD4+ cells and higher diversity. Strong correlation linked observed beta diversity and percent naive T cells. Getting older went along with TCR beta diversity per million T cells dropping roughly linearly.

Peripheral blood from each donor was collected in a volume of approximately 10 milliliters. V was pared by 6 bases and J by 4 bases, with 19 bases between. Per germline, CDR1 MDHEN and CDR2 SYDVKM. The CDR3 runs to 16 residues. A word on this clonotype: Its target is unknown.

Using a J-beta primer mix together with a sample-barcoded 5' primer, a second PCR was run for about 6 to 11 cycles. TCRdb passed the 5' RACE reads through MiXCR, listing each CDR3 protein once. The data show about 670,000 distinct CDR3 sequences, roughly 41% seen once. Sequencing used blood. The J gene is TRBJ2-1, the V gene TRBV28; tentatively, D is TRBD2 (5 bases). The receptor comes from a man at least 80 years old in good health. The CDR3 loop is CASSVSGILGYNEQFF. The CDR3 DNA reads as TGTGCCAGCAGCGTATCCGGGATCCTGGGTTACAATGAGCAGTTCTTC.